The sequence of this TCR beta chain was determined in a study of graft-versus-host responses after intestinal transplantation. Study background: Multivisceral, liver-intestinal, or isolated intestinal transplants were performed in recipients. Every one of the recipients received anti-thymocyte globulin induction and afterwards took tacrolimus and steroids for around 3 years.

The CDR3 extends over 13 amino acids. CDR1 is KGHSH and CDR2 is LQKENI in the germline V gene. Trimming took 4 bases from V and 3 from J, leaving 9 bases between them. About this clone: Its antigen is currently unknown.

Study outcomes and limitations: Allografts carried high graft-versus-host to host-versus-graft clonal ratios in patients having graft-donor T cell macrochimerism. Early declines in HvG clones that occurred post-transplant were associated with peak circulating GvH clone levels.

Clones were read by immunoSEQ multiplex PCR, and TCRdb kept only the in-frame ones, dropping some. This sample has 90,000 to 95,000 clones, with 91% found just once. The TCR comes from a human donor who received an intestinal transplant. The chain couples TRBV18 to TRBJ1-1; TRBD1 is a possible D gene (6 bases). The source material was unstimulated CD8+ T cells sorted from spleen or lymph node cells, sampled before intestinal transplant. The CDR3 sequence is CASSQRGYTEAFF. The CDR3 DNA follows: TGTGCCAGCTCACAGAGGGGGTACACTGAAGCTTTCTTT.